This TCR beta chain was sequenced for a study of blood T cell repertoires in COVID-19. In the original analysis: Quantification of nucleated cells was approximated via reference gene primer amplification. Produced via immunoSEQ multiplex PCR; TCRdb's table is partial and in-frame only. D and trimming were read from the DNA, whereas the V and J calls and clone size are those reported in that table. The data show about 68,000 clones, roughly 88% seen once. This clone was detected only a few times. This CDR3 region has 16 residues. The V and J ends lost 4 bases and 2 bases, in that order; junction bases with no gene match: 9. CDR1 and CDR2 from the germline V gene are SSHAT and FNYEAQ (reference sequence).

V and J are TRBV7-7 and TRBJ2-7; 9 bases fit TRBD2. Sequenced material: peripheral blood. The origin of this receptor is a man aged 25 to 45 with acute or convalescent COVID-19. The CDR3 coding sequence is TGTGCCAGCAGCTCCTGGCGGGAGGGCCGAGCCTACGAGCAGTACTTC. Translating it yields CASSSWREGRAYEQYF.